Shown below are 15 T cell receptor beta chains from a single sample sequenced in a study of blood T cell repertoires in COVID-19. The repertoire was sequenced with immunoSEQ multiplex PCR; TCRdb's copy has only in-frame clones and lacks some. The data show over 150,000 clones, with roughly 89% seen just once and roughly 0.85% held by the top ten. The material sequenced was peripheral blood. The source is a woman aged 18-29 years who had recovered from COVID-19.

This clone was detected a few times. The chain joins TRBV7-2 to TRBJ1-6; no definite D call. This CDR3 contains 16 residues. The germline V and J ends were trimmed by 5 bases and 1 base, with 12 bases remaining between them. Germline V CDR1 and CDR2: SGHTA, FQGNSA. This chain's CDR3 is CASSPLGGSYNSPLHF. For the CDR3, the DNA is TGTGCCAGCAGCCCCTTGGGAGGGTCCTATAATTCACCCCTCCACTTT.

The CDR3 here is CASSEYRVSNQPQHF. The CDR3 coding sequence is TGTGCCAGCAGTGAGTACCGGGTTAGCAATCAGCCCCAGCATTTT. The chain uses TRBV2 and TRBJ1-5, with D hard to call. V gave up 3 bases and J gave up 0 bases, with 9 bases separating them. The CDR3 length is 15 residues. CDR1 and CDR2 from the germline V gene are SNHLY and FYNNEI. Variable domain in full (rest from reference TRBV2 and TRBJ1-5): EPEVTQTPSHQVTQMGQEVILRCVPISNHLYFYWYRQILGQKVEFLVSFYNNEISEKSEIFDDQFSVERPDGSNFTLKIRSTKLEDSAMYFCASSEYRVSNQPQHFGDGTRLSIL.

The J gene is TRBJ2-7, the V gene TRBV18, with 7 bases aligning to TRBD1. This CDR3 has 12 residues. The junction had 4 bases not matched to a gene; V was cut back by 4 bases and J by 7 bases. The V gene's germline CDR1 is KGHSH and CDR2 LQKENI. In DNA form, the CDR3 reads TGTGCCAGCTCACAGGGGACAGTTGAGCAGTACGTC. This translates into CASSQGTVEQYV.

The chain joins TRBV4-3 to TRBJ2-5; D is possibly TRBD2 (7 bases). The CDR3 runs to 13 residues. CDR1 and CDR2 from the germline V gene are LGHNA and YSLEER. Trimming took 3 bases from V and 9 from J, leaving 14 bases between them. CDR3 in amino acids: CASSQATGRAQYF. As DNA, the CDR3 is TGCGCCAGCAGCCAGGCCACAGGGAGGGCCCAGTACTTC.

The CDR3 nucleotides read TGTGCCAGCAGCGCGACAGTTTCGGGCTACACCTTC. The encoded protein is CASSATVSGYTF. The chain has TRBV9 and TRBJ1-2; tentatively, D is TRBD1 (5 bases). CDR1 and CDR2 from the germline V gene are SGDLS and YYNGEE. Trimming took off 3 bases at V and 8 bases at J, with 11 bases between the two ends. The CDR3 contains 12 residues.

The chain recombines TRBV7-8 with TRBJ2-7; 10 bases match TRBD1. The V gene's germline CDR1 is SGHVS and CDR2 FQNEAQ. V shed 3 bases, J shed 1 base, and the junction held 6 bases outside the gene matches. The CDR3 consists of 16 residues. The CDR3 loop reads CASSLGRDRGSYEQYF. CDR3 DNA: TGTGCCAGCAGCTTGGGGCGGGACAGGGGATCCTACGAGCAGTACTTC.

This rearrangement joins TRBV7-2 to TRBJ2-1; D is possibly TRBD1 (6 bases). The CDR3 is 16 residues long. The V and J ends lost 5 bases and 5 bases respectively, with 19 bases between them. Germline-derived CDR1 and CDR2 are SGHTA and FQGNSA. CDR3 bases: TGTGCCAGCAGCCCTCGGTTGGGACACATTCACAATGAGCAGTTCTTC. It is translated as CASSPRLGHIHNEQFF.

The gene calls are TRBV7-2 and TRBJ2-5, with TRBD2 matching over 8 bases. With 7 bases clipped from V and 0 bases from J, the junction kept 7 bases outside the gene matches. CDR1 and CDR2 from the germline V gene are SGHTA and FQGNSA. The CDR3 length is 15 residues. DNA for the CDR3: TGTGCCAGCACCCGGGGGGGGGCGTACCAAGAGACCCAGTACTTC. Residues: CASTRGGAYQETQYF.

This clone was observed once. The J gene is TRBJ2-7, the V gene TRBV30; D is possibly TRBD2 (5 bases). In germline, CDR1 is GTSNPN, CDR2 SVGIG (reference sequence). This CDR3 has 14 amino acids. The V gene lost 0 bases and the J gene lost 7 bases, with 16 bases spanning the gap. Here the CDR3 DNA reads TGTGCCTGGAGTGTAGCGGATAACCTATTAGAGCAGTACGTC. This codes for CAWSVADNLLEQYV.

V usage is TRBV5-4 and J usage is TRBJ2-1; D unresolved. V was cut by 0 bases and J by 3 bases, with 7 bases left in between. From germline, CDR1 is SGHNT and CDR2 YYREEE (reference sequence). The CDR3 is 14 residues long. The CDR3 coding sequence is TGTGCCAGCAGCTTGGTGGGCGTCTACAATGAGCAGTTCTTC. Translation gives CASSLVGVYNEQFF.

This chain links TRBV27 with TRBJ1-1; TRBD1 agrees at 7 bases. In germline, CDR1 is MNHEY, CDR2 SMNVEV (reference sequence). There are 14 residues in the CDR3. J gave up 1 base and V 2 bases, and 1 base lay outside the gene matches. The CDR3 DNA reads as TGTGCCAGCAGTTTAGACAGGGAGAACACTGAAGCTTTCTTT. Amino acid sequence: CASSLDRENTEAFF.

The chain joins TRBV18 to TRBJ2-1; 7 bases are shared with TRBD2. The CDR3 spans 13 residues. Looked up from germline, CDR1 is KGHSH and CDR2 is LQKENI. J was trimmed by 9 bases and V by 3 bases; bases with no gene match: 5. The CDR3 reads CASSPRASGEQFF. The CDR3 coding sequence is TGTGCCAGCTCACCCCGGGCTAGCGGTGAGCAGTTCTTC.

A single count supports this clone. This chain joins TRBV7-7 and TRBJ2-7; TRBD1 matches 7 bases. The CDR3 is 13 amino acids. Germline CDR1 SSHAT, CDR2 FNYEAQ (reference sequence). V lost 1 base, J lost 6 bases, and 3 bases stayed unmatched. CDR3 residues: CASSLGSGGEQYF. DNA for the CDR3: TGTGCCAGCAGCTTAGGGTCAGGGGGCGAGCAGTACTTC.

The genes are TRBV15 and TRBJ1-2; tentatively, D is TRBD1 (6 bases). CDR1 is LNHNV, CDR2 YYDKDF, per germline (reference sequence). This CDR3 has 15 residues. Trimming removed 2 bases from V and 1 base from J, with 11 bases in between. CDR3 sequence (DNA): TGTGCCACCAGCAGAAGCGGGACACTTAACTATGGCTACACCTTC. Translating it yields CATSRSGTLNYGYTF.

The chain has TRBV7-8 and TRBJ1-4; 10 bases fit TRBD1. The CDR3 spans 16 residues. CDR1 is SGHVS and CDR2 is FQNEAQ in the germline V gene. J gave up 4 bases and V 5 bases, and 7 bases lay outside the gene matches. CDR3 coding DNA: TGTGCCAGCAGCCGAGACAGGGGGCTCGGTAATGAAAAACTGTTTTTT. This gives the protein CASSRDRGLGNEKLFF. Full variable domain (missing parts from reference TRBV7-8 and TRBJ1-4): GAGVSQSPRYKVAKRGQDVALRCDPISGHVSLFWYQQALGQGPEFLTYFQNEAQLDKSGLPSDRFFAERPEGSVSTLKIQRTQQEDSAVYLCASSRDRGLGNEKLFFGSGTQLSVL.